A selection of T cell receptor beta chains follows, all from one sample in a study of blood T cell repertoires in COVID-19. Measured with immunoSEQ multiplex PCR; TCRdb has only the in-frame clones, and not every one. The top ten hold 1% to 1.3% of the sample, which has fewer than 500,000 clones, 85% to 90% seen once. The sample consisted of PBMCs or T cells enriched from blood (not recorded which). These receptors were taken from a man between 25 and 39 years old who had recovered from COVID-19. Each CDR3 is given with its conserved first and last residue. The order of the fields is J gene, V gene, D gene, clone size, CDR3 DNA, CDR3 protein. The D gene is left open where the match is weak. Not all rows give a size; the values are once, few, many and, for expanded clones, a class.

>TRBJ2-7|TRBV5-1|TRBD1|-
TGCGCCAGCAGCCCGACCGGGACAGGGGGATACGAGCAGTACTTC
CASSPTGTGGYEQYF
>TRBJ2-7|TRBV5-4|TRBD2|-
TGTGCCAGCAGCTTGAATGGACTAGCGGGAGGTGTACAGTACTTC
CASSLNGLAGGVQYF
>TRBJ1-2|TRBV15|-|-
TGTGCCACCAGCAGAATCGAACAGGTGGCGGGGTATGGCTACACCTTC
CATSRIEQVAGYGYTF
>TRBJ2-2|TRBV29-1|-|-
TGCAGCGTTACTTTGGCGCACGGGGAGCTATTTTTT
CSVTLAHGELFF
>TRBJ1-1|TRBV19|-|-
TGTGCCAGTAGTATAGGCTACAGGGCCACTGAAGCTTTCTTT
CASSIGYRATEAFF
>TRBJ2-1|TRBV11-2|TRBD2|-
TGTGCCAGCAGCTTAGCCGGAGCGGGGGGCTATGAGCAGTTCTTC
CASSLAGAGGYEQFF
>TRBJ1-5|TRBV6-6|-|-
TGTGCCAGCAGTTACCTAGCCGGCGTAAATCAGCCCCAGCATTTT
CASSYLAGVNQPQHF
>TRBJ1-5|TRBV28|-|-
TGTGCCAGCAGAGAAGACAGTAGCAATCAGCCCCAGCATTTT
CASREDSSNQPQHF
>TRBJ1-1|TRBV3-1/TRBV3-2|-|-
TGTGCCAGCAGTCCCCGGCCCGGACAAGCCACTGAAGCTTTCTTT
CASSPRPGQATEAFF
>TRBJ2-7|TRBV6-5|TRBD2|-
TGTGCCGGCCGGACTAGCGGGATACACGAGCAGTACTTC
CAGRTSGIHEQYF
>TRBJ1-6|TRBV6-6|-|-
TGTGCCAGCATGTCAGGGGTATATAATTCACCCCTCCACTTT
CASMSGVYNSPLHF
>TRBJ2-7|TRBV10-3|TRBD2|-
TGTGCCCTGGGGTTCGGGAGGGATGTCGAGCAGTACTTC
CALGFGRDVEQYF
>TRBJ2-7|TRBV19|-|-
TGTGCCAGTAGTATAGGGGCAGGGCCACTTACCTACGAGCAGTACTTC
CASSIGAGPLTYEQYF
>TRBJ2-1|TRBV7-3|-|-
TGTGCCAGCAGCTTAGCGGGGTGGGACAATGAGCAGTTCTTC
CASSLAGWDNEQFF
>TRBJ1-2|TRBV15|TRBD1|-
TGTGCCACCAGCCCCGTCGGGACAGGCCCCTATGGCTACACCTTC
CATSPVGTGPYGYTF
>TRBJ2-1|TRBV30|-|-
TGTGCCTGGAGTGTACCGGAGGGCGGACCCTACAATGAGCAGTTCTTC
CAWSVPEGGPYNEQFF
>TRBJ1-1|TRBV5-1|-|-
TGCGCCAGCAGCTTGGCAGGGGATACTGAAGCTTTCTTT
CASSLAGDTEAFF
>TRBJ1-2|TRBV11-2|-|-
TGTGCCAGCAGCCTTACGAACTTTGACTATGGCTACACCTTC
CASSLTNFDYGYTF
>TRBJ1-5|TRBV28|-|-
TGTGCCAGCAGTCCCAAGCCGACCCAGCATTTT
CASSPKPTQHF
>TRBJ2-3|TRBV3-1/TRBV3-2|-|-
TGTGCCAGCAGCCAAGATGTCGCGGGAAGCACAGATACGCAGTATTTT
CASSQDVAGSTDTQYF
>TRBJ2-3|TRBV7-8|-|-
TGTGCCAGCAGCGGACCGGGACTCGCAACAGATACGCAGTATTTT
CASSGPGLATDTQYF
>TRBJ1-2|TRBV3-1/TRBV3-2|TRBD1|few
TGTGCCAGCAGCCAAGTTACAGGGGATCGTGGCTACACCTTC
CASSQVTGDRGYTF
>TRBJ1-2|TRBV7-9|-|few
TGTGCCAGCAGCTTACCAGGGAACTATGGCTACACCTTC
CASSLPGNYGYTF
>TRBJ2-3|TRBV9|TRBD1|-
TGTGCCAGCAGCCTTGGACAGGGCAGCACAGATACGCAGTATTTT
CASSLGQGSTDTQYF
>TRBJ1-2|TRBV2|-|-
TGTGCCAGCAGTGTTCTGGGCAGGGAGGACTATGGCTACACCTTC
CASSVLGREDYGYTF
>TRBJ1-1|TRBV4-1|-|-
TGCGCCAGCAGCCAAGTGACAACCCCTGAAGCTTTCTTT
CASSQVTTPEAFF
>TRBJ1-2|TRBV11-2|-|-
TGTGCCAGCAGCTTAGCCGGACAGATATATGTTGGCTACACCTTC
CASSLAGQIYVGYTF
>TRBJ1-1|TRBV10-3|TRBD1|few
TGTGCCATCAGTGTCGACAGGGCCTCGAACACTGAAGCTTTCTTT
CAISVDRASNTEAFF
>TRBJ2-5|TRBV5-5|TRBD1|-
TGTGCCAGCAGCCTCCGGACAGGGCAAGAGACCCAGTACTTC
CASSLRTGQETQYF
>TRBJ1-1|TRBV5-4|TRBD1|-
TGTGCCAGCAGAAAAGAGACAGGGCCTTCCCCTGAAGCTTTCTTT
CASRKETGPSPEAFF
>TRBJ1-5|TRBV18|-|-
TGTGCCAGCTCACCACAGGGGATGGATCAGCCCCAGCATTTT
CASSPQGMDQPQHF
>TRBJ1-4|TRBV30|TRBD1|-
TGTGCCTGGAGCCAGGGACAGGGTATCGAAAAACTGTTTTTT
CAWSQGQGIEKLFF
>TRBJ2-3|TRBV5-1|-|once
TGCGCCAGCCGGAAAATAGATGGTAGCGGAACAGATACGCAGTATTTT
CASRKIDGSGTDTQYF
>TRBJ2-3|TRBV7-9|-|-
TGTGCCAGCAGCCCGCGGAACACAGATACGCAGTATTTT
CASSPRNTDTQYF
>TRBJ2-1|TRBV5-5|TRBD2|-
TGTGCCAGCAGCGGCGGACTAGCGGGAGTACGCAATGAGCAGTTCTTC
CASSGGLAGVRNEQFF
>TRBJ1-2|TRBV30|TRBD1|few
TGTGCCTGGAGTCGACAGGGCTATGGCTACACCTTC
CAWSRQGYGYTF
>TRBJ1-5|TRBV28|-|-
TGTGCCAGCAGTTTTTCGGACTACAATCAGCCCCAGCATTTT
CASSFSDYNQPQHF
>TRBJ2-7|TRBV6-2/TRBV6-3|-|-
TGTGCCAGCAGTTACGCTATAGCGGTAAGTTTC
CASSYAIAVSF
>TRBJ2-1|TRBV7-2|TRBD2|-
TGTGCCAGCAGCCATCTAGCGGGAGGATCCTACAATGAGCAGTTCTTC
CASSHLAGGSYNEQFF
>TRBJ1-3|TRBV2|-|-
TGTGCCAGCAGCATAAACACCATATATTTT
CASSINTIYF
>TRBJ2-7|TRBV7-9|-|once
TGTGCCAGCAGCCGAAGGGTTCCCGGGACACGCATCTGGTGTGAGCAGTACTTC
CASSRRVPGTRIWCEQYF
>TRBJ2-1|TRBV29-1|-|-
TGCAGCGTTGAAGATGTCAGGTACAATGAGCAGTTCTTC
CSVEDVRYNEQFF
>TRBJ1-1|TRBV30|TRBD1|-
TGTGCCTGGAGTCCTGGGACAGCAAACACTGAAGCTTTCTTT
CAWSPGTANTEAFF
>TRBJ1-4|TRBV7-9|TRBD1|once
TGTGCCAGCAGCTTAGTGAGGACAGGGGTGGACGAAAAACTGTTTTTT
CASSLVRTGVDEKLFF